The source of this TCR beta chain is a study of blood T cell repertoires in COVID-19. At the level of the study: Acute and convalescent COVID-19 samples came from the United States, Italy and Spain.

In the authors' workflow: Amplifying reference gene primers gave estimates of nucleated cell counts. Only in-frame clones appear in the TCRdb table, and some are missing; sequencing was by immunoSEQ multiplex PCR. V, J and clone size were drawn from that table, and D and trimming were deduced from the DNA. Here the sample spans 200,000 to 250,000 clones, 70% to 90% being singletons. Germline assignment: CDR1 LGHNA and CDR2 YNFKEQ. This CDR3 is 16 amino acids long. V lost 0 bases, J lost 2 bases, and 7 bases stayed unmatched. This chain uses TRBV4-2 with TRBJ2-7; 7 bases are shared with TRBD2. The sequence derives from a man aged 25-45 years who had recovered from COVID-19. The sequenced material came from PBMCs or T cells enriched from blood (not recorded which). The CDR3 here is CASSQDEGGLTYEQYF. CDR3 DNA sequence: TGTGCCAGCAGCCAAGACGAGGGAGGGCTCACCTACGAGCAGTACTTC.